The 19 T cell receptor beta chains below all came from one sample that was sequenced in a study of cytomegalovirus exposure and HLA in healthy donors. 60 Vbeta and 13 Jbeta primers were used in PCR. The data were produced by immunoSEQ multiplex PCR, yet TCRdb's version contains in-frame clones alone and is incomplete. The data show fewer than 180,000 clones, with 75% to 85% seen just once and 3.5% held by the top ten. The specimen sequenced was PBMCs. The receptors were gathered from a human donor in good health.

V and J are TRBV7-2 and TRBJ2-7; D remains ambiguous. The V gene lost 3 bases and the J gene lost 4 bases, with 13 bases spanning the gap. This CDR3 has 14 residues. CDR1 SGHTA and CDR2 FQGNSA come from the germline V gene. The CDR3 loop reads CASSFDALLYEQYF. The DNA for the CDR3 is TGTGCCAGCAGCTTCGATGCACTTCTGTACGAGCAGTACTTC.

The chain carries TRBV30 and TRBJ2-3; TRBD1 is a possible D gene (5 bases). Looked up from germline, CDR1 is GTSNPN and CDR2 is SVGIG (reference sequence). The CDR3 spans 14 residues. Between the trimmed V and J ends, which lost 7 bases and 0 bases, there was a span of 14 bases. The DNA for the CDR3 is TGTGCCTCTGTGTCGACAGCTAGCACAGATACGCAGTATTTT. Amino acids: CASVSTASTDTQYF.

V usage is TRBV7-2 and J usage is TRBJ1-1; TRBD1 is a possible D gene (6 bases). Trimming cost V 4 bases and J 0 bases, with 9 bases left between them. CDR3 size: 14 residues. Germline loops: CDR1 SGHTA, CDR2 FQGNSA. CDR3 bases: TGTGCCAGCAGCTGGGCAGGGGTGAACACTGAAGCTTTCTTT. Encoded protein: CASSWAGVNTEAFF.

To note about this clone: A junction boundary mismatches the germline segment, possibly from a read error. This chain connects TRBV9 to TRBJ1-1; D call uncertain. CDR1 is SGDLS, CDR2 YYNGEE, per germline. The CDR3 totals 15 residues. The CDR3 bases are TGTGCCAGTAGCGTAGCCATCGCCGGGGACACTGAAGCTTTCTTT. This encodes CASSVAIAGDTEAFF.

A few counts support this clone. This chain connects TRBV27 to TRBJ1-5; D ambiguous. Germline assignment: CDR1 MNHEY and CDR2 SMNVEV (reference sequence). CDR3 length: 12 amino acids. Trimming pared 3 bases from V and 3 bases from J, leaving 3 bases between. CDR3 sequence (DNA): TGTGCCAGCAGTTTCTACAATCAGCCCCAGCATTTT. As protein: CASSFYNQPQHF.

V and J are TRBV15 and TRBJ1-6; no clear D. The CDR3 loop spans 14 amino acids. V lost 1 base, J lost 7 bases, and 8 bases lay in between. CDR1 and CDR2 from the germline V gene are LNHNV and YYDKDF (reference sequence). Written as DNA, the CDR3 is TGTGCCACCAGCAGAGTCGCGGAAAATTCACCCCTCCACTTT. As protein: CATSRVAENSPLHF.

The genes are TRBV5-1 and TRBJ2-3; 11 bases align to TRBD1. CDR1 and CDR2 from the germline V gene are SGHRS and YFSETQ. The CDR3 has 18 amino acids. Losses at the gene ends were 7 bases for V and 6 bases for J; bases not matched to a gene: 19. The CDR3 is CASGPWALGQGVGDTQYF. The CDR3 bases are TGCGCCAGCGGCCCATGGGCCTTGGGACAGGGGGTCGGGGATACGCAGTATTTT. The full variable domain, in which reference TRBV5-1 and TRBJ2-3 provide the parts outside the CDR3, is KAGVTQTPRYLIKTRGQQVTLSCSPISGHRSVSWYQQTPGQGLQFLFEYFSETQRNKGNFPGRFSGRQFSNSRSEMNVSTLELGDSALYLCASGPWALGQGVGDTQYFGPGTRLTVL.

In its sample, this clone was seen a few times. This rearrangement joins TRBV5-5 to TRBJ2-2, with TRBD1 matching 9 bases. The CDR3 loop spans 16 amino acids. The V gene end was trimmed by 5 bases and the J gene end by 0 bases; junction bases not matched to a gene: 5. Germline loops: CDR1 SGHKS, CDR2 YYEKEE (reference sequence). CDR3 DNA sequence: TGTGCCAGCAGTTCGGACAGGGGAACGAACACCGGGGAGCTGTTTTTT. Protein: CASSSDRGTNTGELFF.

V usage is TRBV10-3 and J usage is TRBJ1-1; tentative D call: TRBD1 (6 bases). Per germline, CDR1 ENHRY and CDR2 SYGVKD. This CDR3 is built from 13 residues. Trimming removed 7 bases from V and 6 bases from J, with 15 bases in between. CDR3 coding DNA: TGTGCCATCAACCCCACAGGGAGCGCTGAAGCTTTCTTT. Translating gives CAINPTGSAEAFF.

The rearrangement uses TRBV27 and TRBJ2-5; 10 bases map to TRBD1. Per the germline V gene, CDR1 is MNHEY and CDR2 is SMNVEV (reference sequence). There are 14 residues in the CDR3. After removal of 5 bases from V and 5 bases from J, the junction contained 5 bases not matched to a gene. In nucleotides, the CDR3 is TGTGCCAGCAGTCCTCTGACAGGGGGCGAGACCCAGTACTTC. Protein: CASSPLTGGETQYF.

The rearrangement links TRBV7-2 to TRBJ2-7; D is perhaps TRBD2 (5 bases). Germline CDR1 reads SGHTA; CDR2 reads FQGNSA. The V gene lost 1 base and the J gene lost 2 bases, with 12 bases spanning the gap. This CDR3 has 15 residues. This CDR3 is CASSLDRARAYEQYF. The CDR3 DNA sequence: TGTGCCAGCAGCTTAGACAGAGCGAGGGCCTACGAGCAGTACTTC.

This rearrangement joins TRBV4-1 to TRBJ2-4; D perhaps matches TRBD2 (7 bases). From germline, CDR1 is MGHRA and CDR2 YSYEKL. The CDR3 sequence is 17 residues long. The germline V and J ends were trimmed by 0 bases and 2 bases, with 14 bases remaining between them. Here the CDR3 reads CASSQEWGGASKNIQYF. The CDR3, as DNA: TGCGCCAGCAGCCAAGAGTGGGGGGGGGCCTCCAAAAACATTCAGTACTTC.

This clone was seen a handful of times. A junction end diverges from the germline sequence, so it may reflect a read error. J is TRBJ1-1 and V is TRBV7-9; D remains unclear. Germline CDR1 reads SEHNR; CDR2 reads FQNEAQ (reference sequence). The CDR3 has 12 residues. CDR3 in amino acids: CSSSRESPEAFF. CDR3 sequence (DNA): TGTTCCAGCAGCAGAGAGAGTCCTGAAGCTTTCTTT.

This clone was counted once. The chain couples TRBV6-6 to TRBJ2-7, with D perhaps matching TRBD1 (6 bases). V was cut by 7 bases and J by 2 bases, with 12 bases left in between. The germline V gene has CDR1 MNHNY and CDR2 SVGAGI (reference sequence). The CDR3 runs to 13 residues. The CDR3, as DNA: TGTGCCAGCACAACAGGGCCCGCCTACGAGCAGTACTTC. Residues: CASTTGPAYEQYF.

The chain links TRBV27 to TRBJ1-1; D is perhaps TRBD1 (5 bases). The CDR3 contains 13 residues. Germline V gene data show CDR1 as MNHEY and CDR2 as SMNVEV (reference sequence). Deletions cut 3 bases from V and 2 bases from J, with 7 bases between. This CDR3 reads CASSLDTNTEAFF. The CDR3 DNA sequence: TGTGCCAGCAGTTTGGACACCAACACTGAAGCTTTCTTT.

The DNA of the CDR3 is TGTGCCACGGCCGGGACAGGGGGCGGGAGGGGCAATCAGCCCCAGCATTTT. Protein sequence: CATAGTGGGRGNQPQHF. The chain employs TRBV19 and TRBJ1-5; 12 bases fit TRBD1. The CDR3 has 17 residues. Germline CDR1 is LNHDA and CDR2 is SQIVND (reference sequence). The J segment lost 2 bases and the V segment lost 10 bases, leaving 12 bases of the junction unmatched.

CDR3 region: CAAIGSSYNEQFF. The CDR3 nucleotides read TGTGCAGCAATCGGGAGCTCCTACAATGAGCAGTTCTTC. V and J are TRBV2 and TRBJ2-1; tentative D call: TRBD2 (6 bases). The CDR3 contains 13 residues. Germline V gene sequence: CDR1 SNHLY, CDR2 FYNNEI.

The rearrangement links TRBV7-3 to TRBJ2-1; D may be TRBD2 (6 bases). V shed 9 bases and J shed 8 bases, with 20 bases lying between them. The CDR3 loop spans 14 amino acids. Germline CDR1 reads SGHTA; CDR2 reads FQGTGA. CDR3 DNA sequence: TGTGCCAGGAAACCGGGACTGCCTTTCGATGAGCAGTTCTTC. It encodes CARKPGLPFDEQFF. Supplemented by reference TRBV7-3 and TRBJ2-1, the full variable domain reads GAGVSQTPSNKVTEKGKYVELRCDPISGHTALYWYRQSLGQGPEFLIYFQGTGAADDSGLPNDRFFAVRPEGSVSTLKIQRTERGDSAVYLCARKPGLPFDEQFFGPGTRLTVL.

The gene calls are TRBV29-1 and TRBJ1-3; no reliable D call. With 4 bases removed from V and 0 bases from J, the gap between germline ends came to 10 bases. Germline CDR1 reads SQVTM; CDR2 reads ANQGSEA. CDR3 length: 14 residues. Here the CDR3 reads CSVAPGSSGNTIYF. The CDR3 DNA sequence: TGCAGCGTTGCCCCGGGTAGCTCTGGAAACACCATATATTTT.